A selection of T cell receptor beta chains follows, all from one sample in a study of Ad26.COV2.S vaccination and SARS-CoV-2 variants. Using immunoSEQ multiplex PCR, the repertoire was profiled, and TCRdb retains in-frame clones only, with some absent. The sample lists around 370,000 clones, under 95% occurring once. Sequenced material: peripheral blood, taken after recovery from COVID-19. Receptors were obtained from a human donor who had recovered from COVID-19. Both conserved end residues are part of each CDR3. A D gene is named only where the DNA matches it firmly. Size is omitted from some rows. Given values are once, few, many or a class for expanded clones.

clone size: .; D gene: .; V gene: TRBV27; J gene: TRBJ1-1; CDR3 protein: CASSFPGANTEAFF; CDR3 DNA: TGTGCCAGCAGTTTCCCTGGGGCGAACACTGAAGCTTTCTTT
clone size: .; D gene: TRBD1; V gene: TRBV27; J gene: TRBJ1-2; CDR3 protein: CASSQLRDRDYHGYTF; CDR3 DNA: TGTGCCAGCAGCCAACTCCGGGACAGGGATTATCATGGCTACACCTTC
clone size: .; D gene: .; V gene: TRBV18; J gene: TRBJ1-2; CDR3 protein: CASSPGTDGYTF; CDR3 DNA: TGTGCCAGCTCACCCGGGACTGATGGCTACACCTTC
clone size: .; D gene: .; V gene: TRBV19; J gene: TRBJ1-2; CDR3 protein: CASSIRDGANYGYTF; CDR3 DNA: TGTGCCAGTAGTATCAGGGACGGGGCTAACTATGGCTACACCTTC
clone size: .; D gene: TRBD1; V gene: TRBV19; J gene: TRBJ2-2; CDR3 protein: CASSTRQGSHTGELFF; CDR3 DNA: TGTGCCAGTAGTACCCGACAGGGCAGTCACACCGGGGAGCTGTTTTTT
clone size: .; D gene: .; V gene: TRBV4-2; J gene: TRBJ1-1; CDR3 protein: CASSQWQMNTEAFF; CDR3 DNA: TGTGCCAGCAGCCAGTGGCAGATGAACACTGAAGCTTTCTTT
clone size: .; D gene: TRBD2; V gene: TRBV9; J gene: TRBJ2-2; CDR3 protein: CASSVLAGGPNGELFF; CDR3 DNA: TGTGCCAGCAGCGTACTAGCGGGGGGGCCGAACGGGGAGCTGTTTTTT
clone size: .; D gene: TRBD2; V gene: TRBV9; J gene: TRBJ2-1; CDR3 protein: CASSVGTSGGDEQFF; CDR3 DNA: TGTGCCAGCAGCGTCGGGACTAGCGGGGGCGATGAGCAGTTCTTC
clone size: .; D gene: TRBD1; V gene: TRBV15; J gene: TRBJ1-2; CDR3 protein: CATSRDRQGGGGYTF; CDR3 DNA: TGTGCCACCAGCAGAGATAGACAGGGAGGTGGGGGCTACACCTTC
clone size: .; D gene: TRBD1; V gene: TRBV19; J gene: TRBJ2-7; CDR3 protein: CASRGGQGRHEQYF; CDR3 DNA: TGTGCCAGTAGAGGGGGACAGGGAAGGCACGAGCAGTACTTC
clone size: once; D gene: .; V gene: TRBV2; J gene: TRBJ2-7; CDR3 protein: CASSESGVYEQYF; CDR3 DNA: TGTGCCAGCAGTGAATCGGGGGTCTACGAGCAGTACTTC
clone size: .; D gene: .; V gene: TRBV27; J gene: TRBJ2-1; CDR3 protein: CASSLSPTYEQFF; CDR3 DNA: TGTGCCAGCAGTTTATCTCCAACATATGAGCAGTTCTTC
clone size: .; D gene: .; V gene: TRBV6-2/TRBV6-3; J gene: TRBJ1-5; CDR3 protein: CASSYGAGLQPQHF; CDR3 DNA: TGTGCCAGCAGTTACGGGGCAGGGCTTCAGCCCCAGCATTTT
clone size: .; D gene: .; V gene: TRBV5-1; J gene: TRBJ2-5; CDR3 protein: CASRVASGRETQYF; CDR3 DNA: TGCGCCAGCAGGGTAGCTTCGGGGCGAGAGACCCAGTACTTC
clone size: once; D gene: .; V gene: TRBV18; J gene: TRBJ2-3; CDR3 protein: CASSHHEGGHTDTQYF; CDR3 DNA: TGTGCCAGCTCGCATCACGAGGGAGGACACACAGATACGCAGTATTTT
clone size: .; D gene: .; V gene: TRBV14; J gene: TRBJ1-1; CDR3 protein: CASSQDNFGPRPFF; CDR3 DNA: TGTGCCAGCAGCCAAGATAACTTCGGACCTAGGCCTTTCTTT
clone size: .; D gene: .; V gene: TRBV7-9; J gene: TRBJ1-2; CDR3 protein: CASSLAVREGPRGYTF; CDR3 DNA: TGTGCCAGCAGCTTAGCTGTCAGAGAGGGGCCGCGAGGCTACACCTTC
clone size: .; D gene: TRBD2; V gene: TRBV29-1; J gene: TRBJ2-1; CDR3 protein: CSVGSGGYNEQFF; CDR3 DNA: TGCAGCGTTGGTAGCGGGGGTTACAATGAGCAGTTCTTC
clone size: .; D gene: .; V gene: TRBV4-3; J gene: TRBJ2-2; CDR3 protein: CASSQALGGDTGELFF; CDR3 DNA: TGCGCCAGCAGCCAAGCGCTGGGGGGCGACACCGGGGAGCTGTTTTTT
clone size: .; D gene: TRBD1; V gene: TRBV5-6; J gene: TRBJ2-1; CDR3 protein: CASSRTGPEQFF; CDR3 DNA: TGTGCCAGCAGCCGGACAGGACCTGAGCAGTTCTTC
clone size: .; D gene: .; V gene: TRBV5-5; J gene: TRBJ2-2; CDR3 protein: CASSFSTRDSGELFF; CDR3 DNA: TGTGCCAGCAGCTTTAGTACCAGAGACTCCGGGGAGCTGTTTTTT
clone size: .; D gene: TRBD1; V gene: TRBV2; J gene: TRBJ1-5; CDR3 protein: CASSGTGDNQPQHF; CDR3 DNA: TGTGCCAGCAGTGGGACAGGCGACAATCAGCCCCAGCATTTT
clone size: .; D gene: .; V gene: TRBV5-4; J gene: TRBJ2-5; CDR3 protein: CASSPGGGLGTQYF; CDR3 DNA: TGTGCCAGCAGCCCCGGGGGCGGGCTCGGGACCCAGTACTTC
clone size: .; D gene: .; V gene: TRBV4-1; J gene: TRBJ2-7; CDR3 protein: CASSQEPRYEQYF; CDR3 DNA: TGCGCCAGCAGCCAAGAACCTCGCTACGAGCAGTACTTC
clone size: .; D gene: .; V gene: TRBV7-9; J gene: TRBJ2-7; CDR3 protein: CASSPKRAYEQYF; CDR3 DNA: TGTGCCAGCAGCCCTAAGCGGGCCTACGAGCAGTACTTC
clone size: .; D gene: .; V gene: TRBV18; J gene: TRBJ1-2; CDR3 protein: CASSPGGSAGYGYTF; CDR3 DNA: TGTGCCAGCTCACCGGGTGGGTCCGCTGGCTATGGCTACACCTTC
clone size: .; D gene: .; V gene: TRBV6-5; J gene: TRBJ2-3; CDR3 protein: CASSYVGPNTDTQYF; CDR3 DNA: TGTGCCAGCAGTTACGTGGGGCCCAACACAGATACGCAGTATTTT
clone size: .; D gene: .; V gene: TRBV19; J gene: TRBJ2-4; CDR3 protein: CASSIYRDGNIQYF; CDR3 DNA: TGTGCCAGTAGTATTTACAGGGATGGAAACATTCAGTACTTC
clone size: .; D gene: .; V gene: TRBV15; J gene: TRBJ1-5; CDR3 protein: CATSRDRGRDQPQHF; CDR3 DNA: TGTGCCACCAGCAGAGACAGGGGACGGGATCAGCCCCAGCATTTT
clone size: .; D gene: TRBD2; V gene: TRBV29-1; J gene: TRBJ2-2; CDR3 protein: CSVVAGVGGELFF; CDR3 DNA: TGCAGCGTTGTTGCGGGGGTGGGCGGGGAGCTGTTTTTT
clone size: .; D gene: .; V gene: TRBV5-5; J gene: TRBJ1-2; CDR3 protein: CASNRLGGGEGYTF; CDR3 DNA: TGTGCCAGCAACCGCCTAGGGGGGGGAGAGGGCTACACCTTC
clone size: .; D gene: .; V gene: TRBV5-1; J gene: TRBJ1-4; CDR3 protein: CASSLGTMGVREKLFF; CDR3 DNA: TGCGCCAGCAGCTTGGGTACGATGGGGGTGCGGGAAAAACTGTTTTTT
clone size: .; D gene: TRBD2; V gene: TRBV19; J gene: TRBJ2-5; CDR3 protein: CASSGGRKETQYF; CDR3 DNA: TGTGCCAGTAGCGGGGGGAGGAAAGAGACCCAGTACTTC
clone size: few; D gene: .; V gene: TRBV19; J gene: TRBJ1-6; CDR3 protein: CASSMRGMGPLHF; CDR3 DNA: TGTGCCAGTAGTATGCGGGGTATGGGACCCCTCCACTTT
clone size: .; D gene: .; V gene: TRBV4-3; J gene: TRBJ2-3; CDR3 protein: CASSQGEGFLRTDTQYF; CDR3 DNA: TGCGCCAGCAGCCAAGGAGAAGGGTTTCTGCGCACAGATACGCAGTATTTT
clone size: .; D gene: .; V gene: TRBV9; J gene: TRBJ2-1; CDR3 protein: CASSVAGMGSYNEQFF; CDR3 DNA: TGTGCCAGCAGCGTAGCTGGGATGGGGTCCTACAATGAGCAGTTCTTC
clone size: .; D gene: .; V gene: TRBV18; J gene: TRBJ2-1; CDR3 protein: CASSQSSYNEQFF; CDR3 DNA: TGTGCCAGCTCACAGAGCTCCTACAATGAGCAGTTCTTC
clone size: .; D gene: TRBD1; V gene: TRBV12-5; J gene: TRBJ1-1; CDR3 protein: CASGPGGVTTEAFF; CDR3 DNA: TGTGCTAGTGGCCCAGGGGGCGTAACGACTGAAGCTTTCTTT
clone size: .; D gene: .; V gene: TRBV2; J gene: TRBJ1-1; CDR3 protein: CASRKGASNTEAFF; CDR3 DNA: TGTGCCAGCAGAAAAGGAGCTTCAAACACTGAAGCTTTCTTT
clone size: .; D gene: .; V gene: TRBV15; J gene: TRBJ1-1; CDR3 protein: CATSRRKLERNTEAFF; CDR3 DNA: TGTGCCACCAGCAGACGGAAACTTGAGAGGAACACTGAAGCTTTCTTT
clone size: .; D gene: TRBD2; V gene: TRBV4-2; J gene: TRBJ2-3; CDR3 protein: CASSQRTSGETPDTQYF; CDR3 DNA: TGTGCCAGCAGCCAGAGGACTAGCGGGGAGACGCCAGATACGCAGTATTTT
clone size: .; D gene: .; V gene: TRBV12-3/TRBV12-4; J gene: TRBJ1-3; CDR3 protein: CATSQPSNTIYF; CDR3 DNA: TGTGCCACCAGCCAACCGAGCAACACCATATATTTT
clone size: .; D gene: .; V gene: TRBV29-1; J gene: TRBJ2-7; CDR3 protein: CSVRETYEQYF; CDR3 DNA: TGCAGCGTGAGGGAAACCTACGAGCAGTACTTC
clone size: few; D gene: .; V gene: TRBV6-2/TRBV6-3; J gene: TRBJ2-7; CDR3 protein: CASSYSTGGNSYEQYF; CDR3 DNA: TGTGCCAGCAGTTACTCGACCGGAGGGAACTCCTACGAGCAGTACTTC
clone size: .; D gene: TRBD1; V gene: TRBV2; J gene: TRBJ1-4; CDR3 protein: CASSATGADNEKLFF; CDR3 DNA: TGTGCCAGCAGCGCGACAGGGGCTGATAATGAAAAACTGTTTTTT
clone size: .; D gene: TRBD2; V gene: TRBV2; J gene: TRBJ2-7; CDR3 protein: CASSAGLAGGYHEQYF; CDR3 DNA: TGTGCCAGCAGTGCCGGACTAGCGGGGGGGTACCACGAGCAGTACTTC
clone size: .; D gene: .; V gene: TRBV19; J gene: TRBJ1-1; CDR3 protein: CASSMTVNTEAFF; CDR3 DNA: TGTGCCAGTAGTATGACTGTGAACACTGAAGCTTTCTTT
clone size: once; D gene: .; V gene: TRBV6-5; J gene: TRBJ1-1; CDR3 protein: CASSYAGEGTEAFF; CDR3 DNA: TGTGCCAGCAGTTATGCAGGGGAGGGTACTGAAGCTTTCTTT
clone size: .; D gene: TRBD1; V gene: TRBV11-2; J gene: TRBJ2-6; CDR3 protein: CASSRQAGTGSSGANVLTF; CDR3 DNA: TGTGCCAGCAGCAGACAAGCCGGGACAGGGTCCTCTGGGGCCAACGTCCTGACTTTC
clone size: .; D gene: TRBD2; V gene: TRBV15; J gene: TRBJ2-7; CDR3 protein: CATSRGGGLAYEQYF; CDR3 DNA: TGTGCCACCAGCAGAGGGGGGGGTCTCGCCTACGAGCAGTACTTC
clone size: .; D gene: TRBD1; V gene: TRBV5-4; J gene: TRBJ1-2; CDR3 protein: CASSPGQGYEAGYTF; CDR3 DNA: TGTGCCAGCAGCCCCGGACAGGGGTACGAAGCTGGCTACACCTTC
clone size: .; D gene: .; V gene: TRBV7-2; J gene: TRBJ2-1; CDR3 protein: CASSLRAGATTGNEQFF; CDR3 DNA: TGTGCCAGCAGCTTACGGGCAGGGGCCACTACAGGCAATGAGCAGTTCTTC
clone size: .; D gene: TRBD1; V gene: TRBV6-1; J gene: TRBJ2-1; CDR3 protein: CASSETNRGRQFF; CDR3 DNA: TGTGCCAGCAGTGAAACCAACAGGGGGCGGCAGTTCTTC
clone size: .; D gene: .; V gene: TRBV9; J gene: TRBJ2-3; CDR3 protein: CASSVRGDTQYF; CDR3 DNA: TGTGCCAGCAGCGTACGGGGAGATACGCAGTATTTT
clone size: .; D gene: .; V gene: TRBV6-5; J gene: TRBJ2-2; CDR3 protein: CASSYSIGMNTGELFF; CDR3 DNA: TGTGCCAGCAGTTACTCGATTGGCATGAACACCGGGGAGCTGTTTTTT
clone size: .; D gene: .; V gene: TRBV21-1; J gene: TRBJ1-2; CDR3 protein: CASSKERFGVYGYTF; CDR3 DNA: TGTGCCAGCAGCAAAGAACGCTTCGGAGTTTATGGCTACACCTTC
clone size: .; D gene: .; V gene: TRBV7-9; J gene: TRBJ1-1; CDR3 protein: CASSRQGGDTEAFF; CDR3 DNA: TGTGCCAGCAGTCGTCAGGGAGGCGACACTGAAGCTTTCTTT
clone size: .; D gene: TRBD1; V gene: TRBV18; J gene: TRBJ1-1; CDR3 protein: CASSPPRQGAQYTEAFF; CDR3 DNA: TGTGCCAGCTCACCACCAAGGCAGGGGGCACAGTACACTGAAGCTTTCTTT
clone size: once; D gene: .; V gene: TRBV19; J gene: TRBJ2-3; CDR3 protein: CASSTKPARLDTQYF; CDR3 DNA: TGTGCCAGTAGTACCAAACCAGCTAGGTTGGATACGCAGTATTTT